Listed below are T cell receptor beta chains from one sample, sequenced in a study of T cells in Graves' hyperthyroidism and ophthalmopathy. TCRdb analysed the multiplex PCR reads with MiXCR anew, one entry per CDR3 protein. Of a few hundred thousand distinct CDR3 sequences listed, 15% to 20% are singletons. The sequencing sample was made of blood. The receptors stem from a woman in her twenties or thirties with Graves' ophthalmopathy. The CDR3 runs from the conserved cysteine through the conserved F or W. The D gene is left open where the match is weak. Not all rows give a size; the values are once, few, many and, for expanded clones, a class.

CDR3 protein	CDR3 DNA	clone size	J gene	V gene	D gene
CASSPRGAGGFHEQFF	TGTGCCAGCAGTCCTCGGGGAGCGGGAGGGTTCCATGAGCAGTTCTTC	NA	TRBJ2-1	TRBV28	TRBD2
CASSLTTGLYGYTF	TGTGCCAGCAGCTTAACCACAGGTCTATATGGCTACACCTTC	NA	TRBJ1-2	TRBV7-9	NA
CASRSGTGNTEAFF	TGTGCCAGTCGCTCCGGGACAGGCAACACTGAAGCTTTCTTT	many	TRBJ1-1	TRBV2	TRBD1
CASRGRGNTIYF	TGTGCCAGCAGGGGGCGGGGAAACACCATATATTTT	few	TRBJ1-3	TRBV7-2	NA
CSARDLRGGPHDEQFF	TGCAGTGCTAGAGACTTAAGAGGCGGGCCCCACGATGAGCAGTTCTTC	NA	TRBJ2-1	TRBV20-1	NA
CASSQSLWGNQPQHF	TGTGCCAGCAGCCAATCGCTTTGGGGAAACCAGCCCCAGCATTTT	NA	TRBJ1-5	TRBV16	NA
CSACRQNSPLHF	TGCAGTGCTTGTAGGCAGAATTCACCCCTCCACTTT	NA	TRBJ1-6	TRBV20-1	NA
CASRRQGRDYGYTF	TGTGCCAGTAGACGACAGGGTCGGGACTATGGCTACACCTTC	few	TRBJ1-2	TRBV19	TRBD1
CASSEEGYNQPQHF	TGTGCCAGCAGTGAAGAAGGTTACAATCAGCCCCAGCATTTT	NA	TRBJ1-5	TRBV2	NA
CSARRGAGGPNNEQYF	TGCAGTGCTAGAAGGGGAGCGGGAGGGCCCAACAACGAGCAGTACTTC	many	TRBJ2-7	TRBV20-1	TRBD2
CASAGHPGDQPQHF	TGTGCCAGCGCAGGGCACCCGGGGGATCAGCCCCAGCATTTT	NA	TRBJ1-5	TRBV28	NA
CASSLDRVGEQYF	TGTGCCAGCAGCTTAGACAGGGTGGGCGAGCAGTACTTC	many	TRBJ2-7	TRBV5-1	TRBD1
CASSSAGTDEQFF	TGTGCCAGCAGTTCCGCAGGCACCGATGAGCAGTTCTTC	many	TRBJ2-1	TRBV6-1	NA
CATSRDQGSNQPQHF	TGTGCCACCAGCAGAGATCAGGGTAGCAATCAGCCCCAGCATTTT	many	TRBJ1-5	TRBV15	NA
CASSHGQTSSYEQYF	TGCGCCAGCAGCCATGGACAGACTAGCTCCTACGAGCAGTACTTC	NA	TRBJ2-7	TRBV5-1	NA
CASSEVGTDPYEQYF	TGTGCCAGCAGTGAGGTCGGGACAGACCCCTACGAGCAGTACTTC	NA	TRBJ2-7	TRBV7-9	TRBD1
CSAPLGGAPGNTIYF	TGCAGTGCTCCCCTCGGGGGGGCGCCTGGAAACACCATATATTTT	few	TRBJ1-3	TRBV20-1	NA
CAWLLRENNEQFF	TGTGCCTGGCTCCTGAGAGAAAACAATGAGCAGTTCTTC	many	TRBJ2-1	TRBV30	NA
CAWSVLSTGELFF	TGTGCCTGGAGTGTATTGAGTACCGGGGAGCTGTTTTTT	many	TRBJ2-2	TRBV30	NA
CASSSLTGTYF	TGTGCCAGCAGTTCCCTGACAGGGACCTACTTC	NA	TRBJ2-5	TRBV28	TRBD1
CASSSNDGYEQYF	TGCGCCAGCAGCTCCAACGACGGCTACGAGCAGTACTTC	few	TRBJ2-7	TRBV5-1	NA
CAGSLAKMGNLLVTDTQYF	TGTGCCGGCAGCTTGGCCAAGATGGGGAACTTACTCGTCACAGATACGCAGTATTTT	NA	TRBJ2-3	TRBV5-6	NA
CASSQDPNSNYGYTF	TGCGCCAGCAGCCAAGATCCTAATTCAAACTATGGCTACACCTTC	NA	TRBJ1-2	TRBV4-1	NA
CASTRGTLGTGELFF	TGTGCCAGCACCCGAGGGACCTTGGGTACCGGGGAGCTGTTTTTT	NA	TRBJ2-2	TRBV6-1	NA
CASSQVRSSYNEQFF	TGCGCCAGCAGCCAAGTCAGGAGCTCCTACAATGAGCAGTTCTTC	NA	TRBJ2-1	TRBV4-3	NA
CASSQKSGTQYF	TGCGCCAGCAGCCAAAAGAGCGGGACCCAGTACTTC	few	TRBJ2-5	TRBV4-1	NA
CASSISGSNYGYTF	TGTGCCAGTAGTATATCCGGATCTAACTATGGCTACACCTTC	NA	TRBJ1-2	TRBV19	NA